This entry lists 31 T cell receptor beta chains sequenced from one sample in a study of T cells in Graves' hyperthyroidism and ophthalmopathy. What was amplified from RNA transcripts were TCR beta CDR3 regions. First-round RT-PCR targeting the TCR CDR3 was performed with the HTBI primer set. TCRdb reprocessed the multiplex PCR reads via MiXCR and lists one record per CDR3 protein. Of about 700,000 distinct CDR3 sequences in the sample, 14% were seen once. The specimen sequenced was blood. The source is a young woman with Graves' hyperthyroidism.

The sample holds many counts of this clonotype. This chain connects TRBV20-1 to TRBJ2-3, with D unresolved. The V gene's germline CDR1 is DFQATT and CDR2 SNEGSKA (reference sequence). CDR3 length: 12 residues. Trimming pared 4 bases from V and 4 bases from J, leaving 9 bases between. The CDR3 DNA follows: TGCAGTGCTACTACCGGACCAGATACGCAGTATTTT. Translation gives CSATTGPDTQYF.

This chain uses TRBV30 with TRBJ2-1; D is undetermined. The germline CDR1 and CDR2 sequences are GTSNPN and SVGIG (reference sequence). The CDR3 extends over 12 amino acids. With 3 bases removed from V and 8 bases from J, the gap between germline ends came to 11 bases. This CDR3 is CAWSPSEHEQFF. The CDR3 DNA sequence: TGTGCCTGGAGCCCCTCGGAGCATGAGCAGTTCTTC. Filled out from reference TRBV30 and TRBJ2-1, the complete variable domain reads SQTIHQWPATLVQPVGSPLSLECTVEGTSNPNLYWYRQAAGRGLQLLFYSVGIGQISSEVPQNLSASRPQDRQFILSSKKLLLSDSGFYLCAWSPSEHEQFFGPGTRLTVL.

The chain combines TRBV28 with TRBJ1-5, with 10 bases lining up with TRBD1. CDR1 is MDHEN, CDR2 SYDVKM, per germline. There are 18 residues in the CDR3. Unmatched junction bases numbered 14, after V lost 8 bases and J lost 1 base. CDR3 in amino acids: CASQVWTGGYISNQPQHF. CDR3 sequence (DNA): TGTGCCAGCCAGGTATGGACAGGGGGGTATATCAGCAATCAGCCCCAGCATTTT.

This clonotype was seen at least ten times. The chain employs TRBV7-8 and TRBJ2-7; TRBD2 agrees at 10 bases. V dropped 7 bases and J dropped 1; count of bases not matched to a gene: 10. The CDR3 totals 16 residues. Per germline, CDR1 SGHVS and CDR2 FQNEAQ. CDR3 in DNA: TGTGCCAGCACTCTCGTCAGGACTAGCGGTTCCTACGAGCAGTACTTC. Translated, it gives CASTLVRTSGSYEQYF.

This clonotype was seen repeatedly, ten times or more. This sequence joins TRBV2 and TRBJ1-5; 9 bases are shared with TRBD1. Germline loops: CDR1 SNHLY, CDR2 FYNNEI. The CDR3 is 13 amino acids. With V trimmed by 4 bases and J by 5 bases, 0 bases remained unmatched. The CDR3 coding sequence is TGTGCCAGCAGTGGGACAGGGGATCAGCCCCAGCATTTT. Its protein product is CASSGTGDQPQHF.

The gene calls are TRBV19 and TRBJ2-7; 10 nucleotides line up with TRBD2. The J call may be in error: the DNA end matches TRBJ2-1 better. CDR1 is LNHDA and CDR2 is SQIVND in the germline V gene (reference sequence). This CDR3 comprises 15 residues. DNA for the CDR3: TGTGCCAGTAGTATCTGGACTAGCGGTACCTACGAGCAGTTCTTC. Amino acid sequence: CASSIWTSGTYEQFF.

There are a few counts of this clonotype. The rearrangement uses TRBV24-1 and TRBJ2-5; D ambiguous. Germline loops: CDR1 KGHDR, CDR2 SFDVKD. Trimming pared 4 bases from V and 1 base from J, leaving 15 bases between. The CDR3 is 16 residues long. The CDR3 here is CATSDPRGRIQETQYF. CDR3 nucleotides: TGTGCCACCAGTGACCCAAGAGGACGGATCCAAGAGACCCAGTACTTC.

The rearrangement uses TRBV19 and TRBJ2-7; 8 positions match TRBD1. J gave up 3 bases and V 3 bases, and 7 bases lay outside the gene matches. This CDR3 has 15 residues. The germline gives CDR1 LNHDA, CDR2 SQIVND (reference sequence). The CDR3 here is CASSIQPGGYYEQYF. CDR3 coding DNA: TGTGCCAGTAGTATTCAGCCAGGGGGCTACTACGAGCAGTACTTC. Drawing the rest from reference TRBV19 and TRBJ2-7, the complete variable domain is DGGITQSPKYLFRKEGQNVTLSCEQNLNHDAMYWYRQDPGQGLRLIYYSQIVNDFQKGDIAEGYSVSREKKESFPLTVTSAQKNPTAFYLCASSIQPGGYYEQYFGPGTRLTVT.

This clonotype was recorded many times. The V gene is TRBV30, the J gene TRBJ2-6, with no clear D. This CDR3 spans 16 amino acids. The V gene's germline CDR1 is GTSNPN and CDR2 SVGIG (reference sequence). Deletions cut 4 bases from V and 0 bases from J, with 13 bases between. The CDR3 region has the DNA TGTGCCTGGACACGTCCCCCCCTCTCTGGGGCCAACGTCCTGACTTTC. Its translation is CAWTRPPLSGANVLTF.

The CDR3 region has the DNA TGTGCCAGCTCACCAAGGACAGCGTCCCACAATATGAATACGCAGTATTTT. Translated, it gives CASSPRTASHNMNTQYF. The chain couples TRBV18 to TRBJ2-3, with D perhaps matching TRBD1 (6 bases). V was trimmed by 2 bases and J by 7 bases, leaving 22 bases between them. Germline V gives CDR1 KGHSH, CDR2 LQKENI. This CDR3 contains 17 residues.

The chain combines TRBV11-3 with TRBJ2-5; 12 positions match TRBD1. This CDR3 contains 14 residues. Per the germline V gene, CDR1 is SGHNT and CDR2 is YENEEA. J lost 5 bases, V lost 4 bases, and 2 bases had no gene match. For the CDR3, the DNA is TGTGCCAGCAGCTCGGGACAGGGGGCCGAGACCCAGTACTTC. Protein: CASSSGQGAETQYF.

This clonotype was recorded at least ten times. V is TRBV20-1 and J is TRBJ2-1; D is ambiguous. Trimming removed 5 bases at V and 4 bases at J, with 12 bases between. The CDR3 extends over 13 amino acids. Germline assignment: CDR1 DFQATT and CDR2 SNEGSKA (reference sequence). The CDR3 loop reads CSAPAAPYNEQFF. The CDR3 region has the DNA TGCAGTGCTCCTGCGGCACCTTACAATGAGCAGTTCTTC.

There are many counts of this clonotype. The rearrangement links TRBV28 to TRBJ2-7; no reliable D call. There are 17 residues in the CDR3. The V and J ends lost 4 bases and 2 bases respectively, with 21 bases between them. Germline V CDR1 and CDR2: MDHEN, SYDVKM. CDR3 DNA: TGTGCCAGCAGTTCGCTCATGGTGGGAAGCGAGCCCTACGAGCAGTACTTC. This sequence encodes CASSSLMVGSEPYEQYF.

This clonotype was counted at least ten times. V is TRBV28 and J is TRBJ2-1, with 13 bases fitting TRBD2. Germline CDR1 is MDHEN and CDR2 is SYDVKM. After removal of 2 bases from V and 5 bases from J, the junction contained 3 bases not matched to a gene. The length of the CDR3 is 16 residues. The CDR3 is CASSLRTSGRDNEQFF. The CDR3 region has the DNA TGTGCCAGCAGTTTACGCACTAGCGGGAGGGACAATGAGCAGTTCTTC.

This clonotype has a count of ten or more. CDR3 nucleotides: TGTGCCAGCAGTTACTCGCTAGCGGGAGCTCCTCACAATGAGCAGTTCTTC. Its protein is CASSYSLAGAPHNEQFF. The rearrangement joins TRBV6-2 or TRBV6-3 to TRBJ2-1, with TRBD2 identical over 10 bases. This CDR3 is 17 amino acids long. The germline V gene has CDR1 MNHEY and CDR2 SVGEGT. The junction had 7 bases not matched to a gene; V was cut back by 0 bases and J by 5 bases.

This clonotype was seen more than once but under ten times. This could be a read error, since a much larger clone is one nucleotide away. The chain employs TRBV20-1 and TRBJ2-3; D is uncertain. The CDR3 is made up of 13 amino acids. Germline V CDR1 and CDR2: DFQATT, SNEGSKA (reference sequence). V was cut by 2 bases and J by 4 bases, with 10 bases left in between. CDR3 in amino acids: CSARPLDADTQYF. DNA for the CDR3: TGCAGTGCTAGACCGTTGGACGCAGATACGCAGTATTTT.

There are a few counts of this clonotype. The V gene is TRBV5-6, the J gene TRBJ2-7, with D unresolved. Germline values: CDR1 SGHDT, CDR2 YYEEEE. Trimming removed 4 bases from V and 4 bases from J, with 12 bases in between. The length of the CDR3 is 13 residues. CDR3 region: CASSTYWGYEQYF. The CDR3 DNA follows: TGTGCCAGCAGCACCTACTGGGGTTACGAGCAGTACTTC.

V and J are TRBV20-1 and TRBJ1-6; 7 nucleotides align to TRBD1. Germline V lookup: CDR1 DFQATT, CDR2 SNEGSKA (reference sequence). The CDR3 runs 16 residues. The trim removed 3 bases at V and 7 bases at J, leaving 12 bases unmatched. The CDR3 DNA reads as TGCAGTGCTAGGGACCCCGACAGGGTGGGCAATTCACCCCTCCACTTT. Amino acids: CSARDPDRVGNSPLHF.

This clonotype was recorded many times. This chain uses TRBV10-3 with TRBJ1-1, with unresolved D. The CDR3 runs to 14 residues. Trimming removed 3 bases from V and 4 bases from J, with 12 bases in between. CDR1 and CDR2 from the germline V gene are ENHRY and SYGVKD. CDR3 residues: CAISDWARGTEAFF. CDR3 coding DNA: TGTGCCATCAGTGACTGGGCGCGGGGCACTGAAGCTTTCTTT.

V usage is TRBV6-1 and J usage is TRBJ2-2; 7 bases are a match to TRBD1. This CDR3 comprises 19 residues. CDR1 is MNHNS, CDR2 SASEGT, per germline. With 6 bases clipped from V and 3 bases from J, the junction kept 19 bases outside the gene matches. The CDR3 bases are TGTGCCAGCAGGGACAGGACAGTAAGCCTTTCATGGGACACCGGGGAGCTGTTTTTT. It encodes CASRDRTVSLSWDTGELFF.

This clonotype was observed a handful of times. The rearrangement joins TRBV18 to TRBJ2-7, with D tentatively TRBD1 (5 bases). V lost 3 bases and J lost 6, with 12 bases in between. The CDR3 is 13 residues long. Germline V lookup: CDR1 KGHSH, CDR2 LQKENI. Written as DNA, the CDR3 is TGTGCCAGCTCACCTGGCCTTGGGGCCGAGCAGTACTTC. Protein: CASSPGLGAEQYF.

This clonotype was seen at least ten times. V and J are TRBV12-3 or TRBV12-4 and TRBJ2-1, with a possible D match to TRBD2 (5 bases). V gave up 6 bases and J gave up 9 bases, with 6 bases separating them. This CDR3 is 10 amino acids long. The CDR3 region has the DNA TGTGCCAGCAGCGGAGGTGAGCAGTTCTTC. Translating it yields CASSGGEQFF.

This sequence joins TRBV20-1 and TRBJ2-1; 10 nucleotides match TRBD2. The J segment lost 4 bases and the V segment lost 4 bases, leaving 4 bases of the junction unmatched. Germline assignment: CDR1 DFQATT and CDR2 SNEGSKA (reference sequence). The CDR3 is 14 residues long. CDR3 sequence (DNA): TGCAGTGCTACTAGCGGGAGCCTTTACAATGAGCAGTTCTTC. As protein: CSATSGSLYNEQFF.

V and J are TRBV2 and TRBJ1-6; D possibly corresponds to TRBD1 (5 bases). CDR3 length equals 15 residues. V was pared by 6 bases and J by 4 bases, with 13 bases between. The V gene's germline CDR1 is SNHLY and CDR2 FYNNEI. The CDR3 protein is CASRTGPGYNSPLHF. In DNA form, the CDR3 reads TGTGCCAGCAGGACGGGACCCGGGTATAATTCACCCCTCCACTTT.

The sample holds many counts of this clonotype. V and J are TRBV30 and TRBJ1-2; D is uncertain. V was pared by 5 bases and J by 8 bases, with 18 bases between. The CDR3 is 13 residues long. Germline-derived CDR1 and CDR2 are GTSNPN and SVGIG (reference sequence). The CDR3 coding sequence is TGTGCCTGGGCTCGGGATAGAACTAAAGGCTACACCTTC. Amino acids: CAWARDRTKGYTF.

This clonotype has a handful of counts. V is TRBV10-3 and J is TRBJ2-3, with D possibly matching TRBD2 (6 bases). CDR1 and CDR2 from the germline V gene are ENHRY and SYGVKD. The CDR3 has 17 residues. Between the trimmed V and J ends, which lost 4 bases and 2 bases, there was a span of 19 bases. The CDR3 loop reads CAISGGARGLATDTQYF. As DNA, the CDR3 is TGTGCCATCAGTGGGGGTGCGCGGGGTCTCGCCACAGATACGCAGTATTTT.

CDR3 bases: TGTGCCAGCAGGCGAACGCGGGAGGGCAATGAGCAGTTCTTC. Its translation: CASRRTREGNEQFF. V gene TRBV2 combines with J gene TRBJ2-1; 9 bases match TRBD2. The trim removed 6 bases at V and 6 bases at J, leaving 6 bases unmatched. The CDR3 spans 14 residues. The germline CDR1 and CDR2 sequences are SNHLY and FYNNEI.

This clonotype was detected many times. The chain couples TRBV7-9 to TRBJ2-1; 8 nucleotides agree with TRBD1. V was clipped by 4 bases and J by 4 bases; unmatched bases: 12. This CDR3 region has 17 residues. The V gene's germline CDR1 is SEHNR and CDR2 FQNEAQ (reference sequence). The CDR3 loop reads CASSSIGQGGQYNEQFF. The CDR3 DNA follows: TGTGCCAGCAGCTCAATCGGACAGGGTGGGCAATACAATGAGCAGTTCTTC. Full variable domain (rest looked up from reference TRBV7-9 and TRBJ2-1): DTGVSQNPRHKITKRGQNVTFRCDPISEHNRLYWYRQTLGQGPEFLTYFQNEAQLEKSRLLSDRFSAERPKGSFSTLEIQRTEQGDSAMYLCASSSIGQGGQYNEQFFGPGTRLTVL.

The chain couples TRBV4-3 to TRBJ1-1, with 7 positions matching TRBD1. CDR1 is LGHNA and CDR2 is YSLEER in the germline V gene. The V segment lost 6 bases and the J segment 3 bases; nucleotides outside the gene matches: 7. The CDR3 loop spans 14 amino acids. CDR3 nucleotides: TGCGCCAGCAGACCGACAGGGTTTCACACTGAAGCTTTCTTT. Protein product: CASRPTGFHTEAFF.

This clonotype has a handful of counts. The V and J genes are TRBV11-1 and TRBJ2-1; 9 nucleotides match TRBD1. There are 18 residues in the CDR3. Germline CDR1 SGHAT, CDR2 FQDESV (reference sequence). The V gene end was trimmed by 0 bases and the J gene end by 2 bases; junction bases not matched to a gene: 8. The CDR3 coding sequence is TGTGCCAGCAGCTTAGCCCCGGGACAGGGTATGCCCTACAATGAGCAGTTCTTC. It yields the protein CASSLAPGQGMPYNEQFF.

This clonotype was counted between two and nine times. CDR3 protein: CASSPKERGFNSPLHF. CDR3 nucleotides: TGTGCCAGCAGCCCCAAAGAGAGGGGGTTCAATTCACCCCTCCACTTT. The chain uses TRBV7-3 and TRBJ1-6; D is possibly TRBD1 (6 bases). The CDR3 is 16 residues long. Germline CDR1 SGHTA, CDR2 FQGTGA. Trimming removed 5 bases from V and 7 bases from J, with 18 bases in between.